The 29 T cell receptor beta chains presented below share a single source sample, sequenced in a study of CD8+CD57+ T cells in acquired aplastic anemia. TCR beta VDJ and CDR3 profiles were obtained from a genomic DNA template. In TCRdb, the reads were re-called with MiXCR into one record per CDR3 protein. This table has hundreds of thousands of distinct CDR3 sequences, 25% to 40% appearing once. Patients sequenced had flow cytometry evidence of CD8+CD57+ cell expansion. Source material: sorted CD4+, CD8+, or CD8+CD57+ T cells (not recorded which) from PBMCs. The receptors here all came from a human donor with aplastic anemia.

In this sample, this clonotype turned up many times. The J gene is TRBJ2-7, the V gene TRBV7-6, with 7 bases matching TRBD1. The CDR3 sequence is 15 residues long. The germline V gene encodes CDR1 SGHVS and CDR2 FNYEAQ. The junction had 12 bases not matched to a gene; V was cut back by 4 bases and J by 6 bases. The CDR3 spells CASSSTVGTVSEQYF. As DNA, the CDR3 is TGTGCCAGCAGCTCAACCGTGGGGACAGTTTCCGAGCAGTACTTC.

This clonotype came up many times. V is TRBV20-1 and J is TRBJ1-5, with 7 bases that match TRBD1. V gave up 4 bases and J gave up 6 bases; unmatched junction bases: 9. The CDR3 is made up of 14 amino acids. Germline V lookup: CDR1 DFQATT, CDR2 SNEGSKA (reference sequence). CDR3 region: CSATEPGGGQPQHF. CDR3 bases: TGCAGTGCTACCGAGCCAGGGGGAGGTCAGCCCCAGCATTTT.

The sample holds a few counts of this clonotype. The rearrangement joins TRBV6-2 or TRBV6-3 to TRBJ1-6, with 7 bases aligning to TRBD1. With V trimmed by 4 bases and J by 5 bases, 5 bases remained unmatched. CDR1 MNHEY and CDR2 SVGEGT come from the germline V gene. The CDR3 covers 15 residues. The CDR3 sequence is CASSSSGQHNSPLHF. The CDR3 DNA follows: TGTGCCAGCAGTTCCTCGGGACAGCATAATTCACCCCTCCACTTT.

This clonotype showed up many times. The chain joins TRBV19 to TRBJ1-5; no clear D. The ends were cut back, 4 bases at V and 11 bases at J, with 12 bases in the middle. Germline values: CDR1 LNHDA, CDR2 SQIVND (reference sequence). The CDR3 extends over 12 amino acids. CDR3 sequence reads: CASSSKGLTQHF. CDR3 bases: TGTGCCAGTAGTAGTAAGGGATTGACCCAGCATTTT.

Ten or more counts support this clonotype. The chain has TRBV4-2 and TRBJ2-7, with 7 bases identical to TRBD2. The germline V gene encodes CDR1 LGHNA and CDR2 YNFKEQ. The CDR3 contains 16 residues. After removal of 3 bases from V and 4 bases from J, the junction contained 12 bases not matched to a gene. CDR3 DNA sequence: TGTGCCAGCAGCCAGGGGGTACGGGAGGCTGGTTACGAGCAGTACTTC. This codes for CASSQGVREAGYEQYF.

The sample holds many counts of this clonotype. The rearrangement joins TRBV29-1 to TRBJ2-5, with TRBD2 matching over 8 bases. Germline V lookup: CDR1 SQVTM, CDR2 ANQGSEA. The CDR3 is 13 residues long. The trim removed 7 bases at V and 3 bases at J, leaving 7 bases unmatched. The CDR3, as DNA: TGCAGCGCCTCTCCGGGAGGGAAAGAGACCCAGTACTTC. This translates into CSASPGGKETQYF.

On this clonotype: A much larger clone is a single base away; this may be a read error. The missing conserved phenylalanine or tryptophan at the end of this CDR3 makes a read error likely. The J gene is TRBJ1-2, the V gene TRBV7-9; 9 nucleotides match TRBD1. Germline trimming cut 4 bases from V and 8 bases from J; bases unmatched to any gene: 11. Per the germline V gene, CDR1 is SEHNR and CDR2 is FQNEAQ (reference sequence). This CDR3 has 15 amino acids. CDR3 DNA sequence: TGTGCCAGCAGCTCCCGGACAGGGGCTTTGGGGGGCTACACCTCC. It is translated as CASSSRTGALGGYTS.

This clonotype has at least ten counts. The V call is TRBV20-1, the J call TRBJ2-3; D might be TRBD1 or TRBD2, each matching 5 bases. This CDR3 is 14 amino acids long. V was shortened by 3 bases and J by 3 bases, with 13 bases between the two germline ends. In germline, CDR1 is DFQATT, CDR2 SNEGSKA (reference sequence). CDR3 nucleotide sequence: TGCAGTGCTAGCGGGACCCAGAGAACAGATACGCAGTATTTT. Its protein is CSASGTQRTDTQYF.

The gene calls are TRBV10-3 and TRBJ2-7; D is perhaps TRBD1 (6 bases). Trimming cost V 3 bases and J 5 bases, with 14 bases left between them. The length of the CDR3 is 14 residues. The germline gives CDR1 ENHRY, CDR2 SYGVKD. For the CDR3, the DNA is TGTGCCATCAGTGACCTCCAGGGGACCCACGAGCAGTACTTC. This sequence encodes CAISDLQGTHEQYF.

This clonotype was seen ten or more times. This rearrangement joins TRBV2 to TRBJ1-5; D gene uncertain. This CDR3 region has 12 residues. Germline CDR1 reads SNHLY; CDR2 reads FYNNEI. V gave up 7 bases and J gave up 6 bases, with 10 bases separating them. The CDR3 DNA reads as TGTGCCAGCAAGGGCGGAGGTCAGCCCCAGCATTTT. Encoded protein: CASKGGGQPQHF. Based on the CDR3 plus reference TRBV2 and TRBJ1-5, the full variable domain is EPEVTQTPSHQVTQMGQEVILRCVPISNHLYFYWYRQILGQKVEFLVSFYNNEISEKSEIFDDQFSVERPDGSNFTLKIRSTKLEDSAMYFCASKGGGQPQHFGDGTRLSIL.

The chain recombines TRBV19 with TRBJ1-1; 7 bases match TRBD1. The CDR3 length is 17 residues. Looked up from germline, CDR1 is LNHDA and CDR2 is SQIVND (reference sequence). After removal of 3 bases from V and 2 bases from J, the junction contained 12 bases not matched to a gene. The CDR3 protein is CASSIPRGGRLNTEAFF. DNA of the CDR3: TGTGCCAGTAGTATCCCCCGAGGGGGCAGGCTAAACACTGAAGCTTTCTTT.

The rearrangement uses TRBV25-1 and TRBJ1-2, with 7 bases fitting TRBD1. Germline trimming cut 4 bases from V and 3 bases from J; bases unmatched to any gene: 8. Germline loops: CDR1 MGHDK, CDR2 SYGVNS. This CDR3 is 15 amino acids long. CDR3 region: CASSGETGPYYGYTF. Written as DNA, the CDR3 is TGTGCCAGCAGTGGAGAGACAGGGCCATACTATGGCTACACCTTC.

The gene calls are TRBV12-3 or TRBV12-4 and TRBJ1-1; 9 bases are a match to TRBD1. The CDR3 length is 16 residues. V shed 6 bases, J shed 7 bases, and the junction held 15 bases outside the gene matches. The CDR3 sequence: CASSPGQGRTGGEAFF. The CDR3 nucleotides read TGTGCCAGCAGCCCAGGACAGGGGCGCACAGGCGGTGAAGCTTTCTTT.

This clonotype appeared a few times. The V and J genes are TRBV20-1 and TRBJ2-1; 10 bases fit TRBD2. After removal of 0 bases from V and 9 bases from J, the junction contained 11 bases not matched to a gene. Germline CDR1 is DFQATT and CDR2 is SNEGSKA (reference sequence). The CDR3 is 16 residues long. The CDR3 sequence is CSAREGALAGVTEQFF. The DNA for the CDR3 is TGCAGTGCTAGAGAAGGCGCCCTAGCGGGAGTTACTGAGCAGTTCTTC.

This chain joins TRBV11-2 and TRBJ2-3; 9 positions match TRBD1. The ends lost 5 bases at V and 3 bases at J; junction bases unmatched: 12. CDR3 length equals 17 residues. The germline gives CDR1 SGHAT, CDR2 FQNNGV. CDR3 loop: CASSKLSWDRATDTQYF. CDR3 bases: TGTGCCAGCAGCAAGTTGTCGTGGGACAGGGCAACAGATACGCAGTATTTT.

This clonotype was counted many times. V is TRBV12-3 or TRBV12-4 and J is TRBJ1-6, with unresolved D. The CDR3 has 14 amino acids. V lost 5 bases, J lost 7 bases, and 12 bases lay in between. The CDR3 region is CASSLKGPNSPLHF. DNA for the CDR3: TGTGCCAGCAGTCTGAAGGGCCCAAATTCACCCCTCCACTTT.

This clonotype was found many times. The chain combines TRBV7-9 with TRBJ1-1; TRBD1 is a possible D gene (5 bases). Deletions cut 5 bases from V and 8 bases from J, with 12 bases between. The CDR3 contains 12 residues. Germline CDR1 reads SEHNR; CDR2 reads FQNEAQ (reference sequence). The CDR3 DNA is TGTGCCAGCAGCCCGTTCGGGACCGAAGCTTTCTTT. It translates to CASSPFGTEAFF.

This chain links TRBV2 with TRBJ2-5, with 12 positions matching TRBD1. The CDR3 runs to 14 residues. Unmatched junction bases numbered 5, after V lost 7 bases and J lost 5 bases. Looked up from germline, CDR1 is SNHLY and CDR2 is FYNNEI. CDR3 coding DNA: TGTGCCAGCAAGCGGGACAGGGGGCTGGAGACCCAGTACTTC. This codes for CASKRDRGLETQYF.

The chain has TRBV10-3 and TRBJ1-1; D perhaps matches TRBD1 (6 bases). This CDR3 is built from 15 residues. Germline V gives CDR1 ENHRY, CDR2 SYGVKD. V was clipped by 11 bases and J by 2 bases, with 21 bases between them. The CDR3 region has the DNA TGTGCCGCCACCGGGACACTAGGGAGTAACACTGAAGCTTTCTTT. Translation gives CAATGTLGSNTEAFF.

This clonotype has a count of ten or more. The CDR3 nucleotides read TGTGCCATCAGTGAGACTAGCGGGGTCTACGAGCAGTACTTC. Protein: CAISETSGVYEQYF. J is TRBJ2-7 and V is TRBV10-3; 10 bases line up with TRBD2. The CDR3 contains 14 residues. The germline V gene encodes CDR1 ENHRY and CDR2 SYGVKD. V shed 2 bases and J 3 bases; nucleotides not matched to a gene: 1.

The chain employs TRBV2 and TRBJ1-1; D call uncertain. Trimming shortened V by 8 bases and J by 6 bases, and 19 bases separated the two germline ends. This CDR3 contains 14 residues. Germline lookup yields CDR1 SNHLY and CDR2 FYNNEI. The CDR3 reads CASSPPSVRAEAFF. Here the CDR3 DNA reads TGTGCCAGCTCACCACCGTCCGTCCGCGCTGAAGCTTTCTTT.

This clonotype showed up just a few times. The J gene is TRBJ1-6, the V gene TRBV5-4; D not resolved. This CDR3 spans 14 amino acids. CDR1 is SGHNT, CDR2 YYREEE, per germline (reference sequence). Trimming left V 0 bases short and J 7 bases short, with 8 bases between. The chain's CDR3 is CASSLEGGNSPLHF. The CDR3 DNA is TGTGCCAGCAGCTTGGAGGGTGGGAATTCACCCCTCCACTTT.

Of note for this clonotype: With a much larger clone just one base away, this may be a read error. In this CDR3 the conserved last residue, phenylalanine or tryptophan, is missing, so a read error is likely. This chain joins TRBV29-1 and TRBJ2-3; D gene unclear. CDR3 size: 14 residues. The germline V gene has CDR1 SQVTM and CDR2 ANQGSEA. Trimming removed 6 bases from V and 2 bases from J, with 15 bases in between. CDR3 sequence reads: CSVAPKLLTDTQYS. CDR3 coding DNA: TGCAGCGTCGCTCCGAAACTCCTCACAGATACGCAGTATTCT.

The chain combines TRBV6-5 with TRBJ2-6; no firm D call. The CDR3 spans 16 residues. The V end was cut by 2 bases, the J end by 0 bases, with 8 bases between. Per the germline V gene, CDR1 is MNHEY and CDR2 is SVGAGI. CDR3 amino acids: CASSYDSSSGANVLTF. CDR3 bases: TGTGCCAGCAGTTACGATAGCAGCTCTGGGGCCAACGTCCTGACTTTC.

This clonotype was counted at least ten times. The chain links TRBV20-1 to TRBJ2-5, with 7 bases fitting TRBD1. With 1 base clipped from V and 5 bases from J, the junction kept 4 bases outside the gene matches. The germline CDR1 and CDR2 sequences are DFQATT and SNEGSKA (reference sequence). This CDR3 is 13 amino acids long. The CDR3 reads CSARARGRETQYF. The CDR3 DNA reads TGCAGTGCTAGAGCAAGGGGGCGGGAGACCCAGTACTTC.

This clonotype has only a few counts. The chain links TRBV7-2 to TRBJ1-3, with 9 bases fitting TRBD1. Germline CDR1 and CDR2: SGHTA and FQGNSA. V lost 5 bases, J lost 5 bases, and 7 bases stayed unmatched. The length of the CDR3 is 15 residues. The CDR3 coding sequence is TGTGCCAGCAGCCCGGGACAGGGTGGCAGAAACACCATATATTTT. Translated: CASSPGQGGRNTIYF.

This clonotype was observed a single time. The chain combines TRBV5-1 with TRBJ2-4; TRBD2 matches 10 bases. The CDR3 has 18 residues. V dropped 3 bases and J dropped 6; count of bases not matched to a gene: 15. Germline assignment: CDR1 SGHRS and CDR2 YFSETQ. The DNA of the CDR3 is TGCGCCAGCAGCTGGGGCGTTAGTAGCGGGAGGTCTGGAAACATTCAGTACTTC. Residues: CASSWGVSSGRSGNIQYF.

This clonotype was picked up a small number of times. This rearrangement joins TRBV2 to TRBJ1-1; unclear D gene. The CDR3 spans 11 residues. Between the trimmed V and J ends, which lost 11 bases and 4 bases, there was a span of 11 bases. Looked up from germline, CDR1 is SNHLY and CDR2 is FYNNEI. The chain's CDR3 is CAQKGSTEAFF. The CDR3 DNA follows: TGTGCCCAAAAAGGGAGCACTGAAGCTTTCTTT. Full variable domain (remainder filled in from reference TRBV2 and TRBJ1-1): EPEVTQTPSHQVTQMGQEVILRCVPISNHLYFYWYRQILGQKVEFLVSFYNNEISEKSEIFDDQFSVERPDGSNFTLKIRSTKLEDSAMYFCAQKGSTEAFFGQGTRLTVV.

Here the CDR3 DNA reads TGTGCCAGCAGCTTATTTTCCCGAACTAGCGGGTTGTCGTCCCAGTACTTC. It is translated as CASSLFSRTSGLSSQYF. The chain recombines TRBV7-3 with TRBJ2-5, with 9 bases matching TRBD2. CDR1 and CDR2 (germline): SGHTA, FQGTGA. V gave up 2 bases and J gave up 9 bases; unmatched junction bases: 16. This CDR3 spans 17 amino acids.